This T cell receptor beta chain emerged from a study of T-cell reconstitution after alpha-beta-depleted transplantation in children. This clonotype has ten or more counts. Library preparation (for TCRbeta) was performed with unique molecular identifiers. TCRdb re-derived calls from the PCR reads in MiXCR, one entry per CDR3 protein. The sample has approximately 400,000 distinct CDR3 sequences, 11% seen once. V lost 2 bases and J lost 1; bases outside the gene matches: 3. This CDR3 has 16 residues. Germline lookup yields CDR1 SGHTA and CDR2 FQGNSA. Specimen: PBMCs from the stem cell graft donor, collected from the stem cell graft. The chain carries TRBV7-2 and TRBJ2-2; TRBD1 agrees at 8 bases. The sequence was collected from a human donor who donated a stem cell graft to a child with acute myeloid leukemia. The CDR3 sequence: CASSLSGTGNTGELFF. The CDR3 bases are TGTGCCAGCAGCTTATCAGGGACAGGGAACACCGGGGAGCTGTTTTTT.